The 23 T cell receptor beta chains reported below all come from one sample, sequenced in a study of blood T cell repertoires in COVID-19. Sequencing was performed with immunoSEQ multiplex PCR; in TCRdb, only in-frame clones are kept and a portion is missing. Among 75,000 to 95,000 clones, about 73% were seen once, and the ten largest hold roughly 38%. The material sequenced was peripheral blood. The receptors shown here come from a man aged 60 to 69 with COVID-19, enrolled during active disease.

The CDR3 bases are TGTGCCAGCAGCGTAGACCTGGGAAGGGGGCGGGACACTGAAGCTTTCTTT. Its translation is CASSVDLGRGRDTEAFF. The rearrangement links TRBV9 to TRBJ1-1; 7 bases are shared with TRBD1. Germline values: CDR1 SGDLS, CDR2 YYNGEE. CDR3 length: 17 residues. V was clipped by 0 bases and J by 3 bases; unmatched bases: 11.

The chain combines TRBV7-9 with TRBJ1-4; 9 bases map to TRBD1. Losses at the gene ends were 5 bases for V and 7 bases for J; bases not matched to a gene: 11. Per the germline V gene, CDR1 is SEHNR and CDR2 is FQNEAQ (reference sequence). This CDR3 has 16 amino acids. CDR3 residues: CASSRMLGQGFEKLFF. The CDR3 DNA follows: TGTGCCAGCAGCCGTATGCTTGGACAGGGGTTTGAAAAACTGTTTTTT.

The chain employs TRBV20-1 and TRBJ2-1; 11 nucleotides match TRBD2. J lost 9 bases, V lost 3 bases, and 7 bases had no gene match. Germline loops: CDR1 DFQATT, CDR2 SNEGSKA (reference sequence). CDR3 length: 14 amino acids. DNA for the CDR3: TGCAGTGCTAGTATAGCGGGGGGGCCGGTTGAGCAGTTCTTC. Its protein product is CSASIAGGPVEQFF.

The genes are TRBV5-6 and TRBJ2-7; the D gene is possibly TRBD2 (6 bases). Germline V gives CDR1 SGHDT, CDR2 YYEEEE. Trimming shortened V by 5 bases and J by 4 bases, and 16 bases separated the two germline ends. The CDR3 extends over 14 amino acids. Here the CDR3 DNA reads TGTGCCAGCAGAGGAGGGCCATTCGAGTACGAGCAGTACTTC. This encodes CASRGGPFEYEQYF.

V is TRBV6-2 or TRBV6-3 and J is TRBJ2-7; no clear D gene. There are 14 residues in the CDR3. V shed 2 bases and J shed 0 bases, with 8 bases lying between them. CDR1 and CDR2 from the germline V gene are MNHEY and SVGEGT. This CDR3 is CASSYGGASYEQYF. The CDR3 bases are TGTGCCAGCAGTTACGGCGGAGCCTCCTACGAGCAGTACTTC.

This rearrangement joins TRBV25-1 to TRBJ1-1; D remains ambiguous. V gave up 4 bases and J gave up 1 base, with 16 bases separating them. Germline CDR1 reads MGHDK; CDR2 reads SYGVNS. This CDR3 has 16 amino acids. The CDR3 nucleotides read TGTGCCAGCAGTGGCTCCTCGTGGCGGAGGAACACTGAAGCTTTCTTT. Translated: CASSGSSWRRNTEAFF.

This chain uses TRBV7-9 with TRBJ1-4; D is perhaps TRBD1 (5 bases). The germline V gene encodes CDR1 SEHNR and CDR2 FQNEAQ (reference sequence). With 5 bases removed from V and 7 bases from J, the gap between germline ends came to 14 bases. The length of the CDR3 is 14 residues. CDR3 region: CASSPLGAGEKLFF. The CDR3 nucleotides are TGTGCCAGCAGCCCCCTTGGGGCTGGTGAAAAACTGTTTTTT.

The chain carries TRBV9 and TRBJ1-5; possible D gene TRBD1, 5 bases. Trimming removed 7 bases from V and 3 bases from J, with 17 bases in between. CDR1 and CDR2 from the germline V gene are SGDLS and YYNGEE. The CDR3 extends over 15 amino acids. CDR3 protein: CASGREGRINQPQHF. CDR3 nucleotides: TGTGCCAGCGGCAGGGAGGGTCGGATCAATCAGCCCCAGCATTTT.

The chain uses TRBV9 and TRBJ2-7, with TRBD1 matching over 9 bases. The CDR3 runs to 20 residues. Looked up from germline, CDR1 is SGDLS and CDR2 is YYNGEE. Trimming at V came to 1 base and at J to 0 bases, leaving 17 bases not matched to a gene. CDR3 residues: CASSVLGQDRGGRSSYEQYF. Written as DNA, the CDR3 is TGTGCCAGCAGCGTACTGGGCCAGGACAGGGGTGGGAGAAGCTCCTACGAGCAGTACTTC. Complete variable domain (other parts from reference TRBV9 and TRBJ2-7): DSGVTQTPKHLITATGQRVTLRCSPRSGDLSVYWYQQSLDQGLQFLIQYYNGEERAKGNILERFSAQQFPDLHSELNLSSLELGDSALYFCASSVLGQDRGGRSSYEQYFGPGTRLTVT.

In its sample, this clone was seen many times. J is TRBJ1-1 and V is TRBV11-2; no definite D call. CDR3 length: 12 residues. Germline CDR1 and CDR2: SGHAT and FQNNGV. Between the trimmed V and J ends, which lost 1 base and 11 bases, there was a span of 11 bases. The CDR3 DNA reads as TGTGCCAGCAGCTTAGTCGGGAGCCTGGCTTTCTTT. It yields the protein CASSLVGSLAFF.

This sequence joins TRBV5-8 and TRBJ2-1; D unclear. This CDR3 contains 15 residues. With 0 bases removed from V and 1 base from J, the gap between germline ends came to 8 bases. Germline CDR1 is SGHTS and CDR2 is YDEGEE. The CDR3 DNA is TGTGCCAGCAGCTTGGATATGAGGTCCTACAATGAGCAGTTCTTC. It is translated as CASSLDMRSYNEQFF.

CDR3 protein: CASSYSGGGVSYEQYF. The CDR3 nucleotides read TGTGCCAGCAGTTACTCGGGCGGGGGGGTTTCGTACGAGCAGTACTTC. This chain uses TRBV6-5 with TRBJ2-7; 9 positions match TRBD2. V was clipped by 0 bases and J by 4 bases; unmatched bases: 7. From germline, CDR1 is MNHEY and CDR2 SVGAGI. The CDR3 runs 16 residues.

The rearrangement links TRBV27 to TRBJ2-7, with TRBD1 matching over 8 bases. J was trimmed by 2 bases and V by 5 bases; bases with no gene match: 8. This CDR3 contains 15 residues. Germline V gene lookup returns CDR1 MNHEY and CDR2 SMNVEV (reference sequence). The CDR3, as DNA: TGTGCCAGCAGTAGGGGGGACAGGAGAGCCTACGAGCAGTACTTC. This encodes CASSRGDRRAYEQYF.

A single count supports this clone. V is TRBV18 and J is TRBJ1-1; D remains ambiguous. V lost 3 bases and J lost 6, with 20 bases in between. CDR1 is KGHSH, CDR2 LQKENI, per germline. The CDR3 runs 16 residues. This CDR3 reads CASSPRSNPALPEAFF. The DNA for the CDR3 is TGTGCCAGCTCACCTAGAAGTAACCCCGCCTTGCCTGAAGCTTTCTTT.

This clone was observed a single time. The chain couples TRBV12-5 to TRBJ2-2, with 7 bases aligning to TRBD2. Germline-derived CDR1 and CDR2 are LGHNT and FRNRAP. This CDR3 is built from 21 residues. With V trimmed by 0 bases and J by 3 bases, 19 bases remained unmatched. CDR3 in amino acids: CASGLVIPLMGEGRDTGELFF. For the CDR3, the DNA is TGTGCTAGTGGTTTGGTAATCCCATTAATGGGGGAGGGCCGAGACACCGGGGAGCTGTTTTTT.

The chain has TRBV5-1 and TRBJ2-2, with TRBD2 matching over 12 bases. Per the germline V gene, CDR1 is SGHRS and CDR2 is YFSETQ. Unmatched junction bases numbered 11, after V lost 4 bases and J lost 1 base. This CDR3 is built from 19 residues. CDR3 amino acids: CASSHSGTSGLMNTGELFF. CDR3 sequence (DNA): TGCGCCAGCAGCCATTCTGGGACTAGCGGGTTGATGAACACCGGGGAGCTGTTTTTT.

This chain uses TRBV14 with TRBJ1-2; 11 bases map to TRBD1. The ends lost 4 bases at V and 8 bases at J; junction bases unmatched: 6. Germline loops: CDR1 SGHDN, CDR2 FVKESK. The CDR3 loop spans 14 amino acids. The CDR3 DNA sequence: TGTGCCAGCAGCCCCGGACAGGGGGCGGAAGGCTACACCTTC. Translated: CASSPGQGAEGYTF. The full variable domain, in which reference TRBV14 and TRBJ1-2 provide the parts outside the CDR3, is EAGVTQFPSHSVIEKGQTVTLRCDPISGHDNLYWYRRVMGKEIKFLLHFVKESKQDESGMPNNRFLAERTGGTYSTLKVQPAELEDSGVYFCASSPGQGAEGYTFGSGTRLTVV.

The genes are TRBV27 and TRBJ2-7, with 7 bases fitting TRBD2. CDR1 and CDR2 from the germline V gene are MNHEY and SMNVEV (reference sequence). The ends lost 5 bases at V and 7 bases at J; junction bases unmatched: 11. The CDR3 consists of 14 residues. DNA of the CDR3: TGTGCCAGCAGTCTACGCGGGAGCGAGGGTGAGCAGTACTTC. Amino acid sequence: CASSLRGSEGEQYF.

Of note for this clone: This sequence is one base from a far larger clone and is likely a read error. This sample also contains other DNA sequences that code for the same CDR3. The chain recombines TRBV5-5 with TRBJ2-3; 9 positions match TRBD2. The CDR3 spans 16 residues. Germline V CDR1 and CDR2: SGHKS, YYEKEE (reference sequence). Losses at the gene ends were 0 bases for V and 14 bases for J; bases not matched to a gene: 16. The CDR3 loop reads CASSLGGGGRALPGYF. The CDR3 DNA sequence: TGTGCCAGCAGCTTGGGGGGGGGCGGGAGGGCCCTCCCTGGGTATTTT.

This chain links TRBV3-1 (or the pseudogene TRBV3-2) with TRBJ1-1; D gene uncertain. The length of the CDR3 is 15 residues. Per the germline V gene, CDR1 is LGHDT and CDR2 is YNNKEL (reference sequence). V lost 5 bases to trimming and J lost 4 bases, with 17 bases between them. The CDR3 coding sequence is TGTGCCAGCAGCTTCCGACCCGAGGGAGGCACTGAAGCTTTCTTT. Protein product: CASSFRPEGGTEAFF.

The J gene is TRBJ2-7, the V gene TRBV7-9; 8 nucleotides agree with TRBD2. Losses at the gene ends were 3 bases for V and 6 bases for J; bases not matched to a gene: 7. Germline CDR1 SEHNR, CDR2 FQNEAQ (reference sequence). This CDR3 is built from 14 residues. CDR3 sequence: CASSFASGSPEQYF. The CDR3 DNA reads as TGTGCCAGCAGCTTCGCCAGCGGGAGTCCCGAGCAGTACTTC. The variable domain in full, completed from reference TRBV7-9 and TRBJ2-7, reads DTGVSQNPRHKITKRGQNVTFRCDPISEHNRLYWYRQTLGQGPEFLTYFQNEAQLEKSRLLSDRFSAERPKGSFSTLEIQRTEQGDSAMYLCASSFASGSPEQYFGPGTRLTVT.

The V and J genes are TRBV6-4 and TRBJ1-1; 8 positions agree with TRBD1. CDR3 length: 15 residues. Germline V gene data show CDR1 as MRHNA and CDR2 as SNTAGT. V trimming: 6 bases; J trimming: 3 bases; junction bases outside the gene matches: 9. The CDR3, as DNA: TGTGCCAGCAGAAATACGAACAGGGGGGACACTGAAGCTTTCTTT. Translated, it gives CASRNTNRGDTEAFF.

V usage is TRBV9 and J usage is TRBJ2-3; D not resolved. CDR1 is SGDLS and CDR2 is YYNGEE in the germline V gene. Trimming cost V 4 bases and J 6 bases, with 9 bases left between them. The CDR3 contains 12 residues. CDR3 sequence reads: CASSRQVDTQYF. The CDR3 nucleotides are TGTGCCAGCAGCCGACAAGTCGATACGCAGTATTTT. The variable domain in full, with the rest retrieved from reference TRBV9 and TRBJ2-3, is DSGVTQTPKHLITATGQRVTLRCSPRSGDLSVYWYQQSLDQGLQFLIQYYNGEERAKGNILERFSAQQFPDLHSELNLSSLELGDSALYFCASSRQVDTQYFGPGTRLTVL.